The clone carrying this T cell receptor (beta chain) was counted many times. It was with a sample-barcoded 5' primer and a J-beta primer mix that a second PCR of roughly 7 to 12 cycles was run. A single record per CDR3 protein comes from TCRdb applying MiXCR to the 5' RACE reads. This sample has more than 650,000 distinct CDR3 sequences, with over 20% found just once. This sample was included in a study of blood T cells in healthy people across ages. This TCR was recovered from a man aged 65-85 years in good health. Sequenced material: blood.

The CDR3 DNA sequence: TGTGCCAGCTCACCAATCCGGGACAGGGGAGTCGGGGAGCTGTTTTTT. The encoded protein is CASSPIRDRGVGELFF. The chain is built from TRBV18 and TRBJ2-2, with 10 bases matching TRBD1. CDR1 KGHSH and CDR2 LQKENI come from the germline V gene. After removal of 2 bases from V and 7 bases from J, the junction contained 7 bases not matched to a gene. The length of the CDR3 is 16 residues.